Shown below are 10 T cell receptor beta chains from a single sample sequenced in a study of blood T cell repertoires in COVID-19 (dated by TCRdb to about 2020). Library creation used the immunoSEQ multiplex PCR assay. The table was pulled from immuneACCESS by TCRdb, which kept in-frame rearrangements only. Such tables lose some clones; where checked, under half of the loss comes from unresolved V genes, and the rest has no known cause. The sample table lists 400,000 or so clones, 80% to 95% of them with a count of one. In total, the top ten clones hold 0.6% of the sample. Sequenced: PBMCs or T cells enriched from blood (not recorded which). These receptors came from a man younger than 35 who had recovered from COVID-19.

The genes are TRBV19 and TRBJ2-5, with 9 positions matching TRBD1. There are 13 residues in the CDR3. Germline CDR1 and CDR2: LNHDA and SQIVND (reference sequence). The V and J ends lost 5 bases and 5 bases, in that order; junction bases with no gene match: 3. CDR3 region: CASSRDRGETQYF. DNA for the CDR3: TGTGCCAGTAGTCGCGACAGGGGGGAGACCCAGTACTTC.

The gene calls are TRBV29-1 and TRBJ2-1; TRBD2 agrees at 11 bases. Germline CDR1 reads SQVTM; CDR2 reads ANQGSEA. CDR3 length: 17 residues. Losses at the gene ends were 5 bases for V and 12 bases for J; bases not matched to a gene: 21. The CDR3: CSVPLGETSGRGVAQFF. Written as DNA, the CDR3 is TGCAGCGTTCCTCTGGGGGAAACTAGCGGGAGAGGCGTTGCGCAGTTCTTC.

The genes are TRBV5-1 and TRBJ1-5; 9 nucleotides align to TRBD1. The CDR3 loop spans 15 amino acids. Trimming cost V 2 bases and J 6 bases; bases outside gene matches: 6. The V gene's germline CDR1 is SGHRS and CDR2 YFSETQ. The CDR3 is CASSLGGTGRQPQHF. CDR3 in DNA: TGCGCCAGCAGCTTAGGAGGGACAGGGCGTCAGCCCCAGCATTTT.

This sequence joins TRBV5-8 and TRBJ1-4; no definite D call. The CDR3 sequence is 16 residues long. V was shortened by 3 bases and J by 1 base, with 13 bases between the two germline ends. Germline V gene lookup returns CDR1 SGHTS and CDR2 YDEGEE. CDR3 protein: CASSWMRGLTNEKLFF. The CDR3 DNA sequence: TGTGCCAGCAGCTGGATGAGAGGGTTAACTAATGAAAAACTGTTTTTT.

The rearrangement joins TRBV4-1 to TRBJ1-3; no clear D gene. V lost 1 base to trimming and J lost 0 bases, with 10 bases between them. The CDR3 totals 16 residues. Germline V gene data show CDR1 as MGHRA and CDR2 as YSYEKL. The CDR3 coding sequence is TGCGCCAGCAGCCAAGTGCTGCCGAGCTCTGGAAACACCATATATTTT. Translated: CASSQVLPSSGNTIYF.

The rearrangement links TRBV3-1 (or the pseudogene TRBV3-2) to TRBJ1-3; D remains ambiguous. The CDR3 is made up of 15 amino acids. Trimming removed 4 bases from V and 0 bases from J, with 10 bases in between. Germline-derived CDR1 and CDR2 are LGHDT and YNNKEL (reference sequence). The CDR3 is CASSRTVDSGNTIYF. CDR3 DNA sequence: TGTGCCAGCAGCCGCACAGTTGACTCTGGAAACACCATATATTTT.

CDR3 nucleotides: TGTGCCACCAGCACACAGGTTATCAATCAGCCCCAGCATTTT. Its protein is CATSTQVINQPQHF. The gene calls are TRBV15 and TRBJ1-5; maybe TRBD1 (5 bases). V lost 4 bases, J lost 3 bases, and 10 bases lay in between. CDR3 length: 14 amino acids. The germline V gene has CDR1 LNHNV and CDR2 YYDKDF (reference sequence).

The chain combines TRBV15 with TRBJ2-3; 12 nucleotides align to TRBD2. The length of the CDR3 is 14 residues. The junction had 6 bases not matched to a gene; V was cut back by 4 bases and J by 10 bases. Germline CDR1 reads LNHNV; CDR2 reads YYDKDF (reference sequence). This chain's CDR3 is CATSTRTSGTPQYF. For the CDR3, the DNA is TGTGCCACCAGCACCAGGACTAGCGGGACCCCGCAGTATTTT.

The J gene is TRBJ1-2, the V gene TRBV30; D is ambiguous. Germline values: CDR1 GTSNPN, CDR2 SVGIG (reference sequence). The CDR3 is 13 residues long. Trimming left V 0 bases short and J 2 bases short, with 7 bases between. CDR3 nucleotide sequence: TGTGCCTGGAGTGTGCAGAACAACTATGGCTACACCTTC. It specifies CAWSVQNNYGYTF.

The chain has TRBV7-8 and TRBJ2-5; the D gene is possibly TRBD1 (6 bases). CDR1 and CDR2 (germline): SGHVS, FQNEAQ. The V end was cut by 2 bases, the J end by 2 bases, with 12 bases between. The CDR3 covers 15 residues. In DNA, the CDR3 is TGTGCCAGCAGCTTACATGGGGGCTCACAAGAGACCCAGTACTTC. Translation gives CASSLHGGSQETQYF. Filled out from reference TRBV7-8 and TRBJ2-5, the complete variable domain reads GAGVSQSPRYKVAKRGQDVALRCDPISGHVSLFWYQQALGQGPEFLTYFQNEAQLDKSGLPSDRFFAERPEGSVSTLKIQRTQQEDSAVYLCASSLHGGSQETQYFGPGTRLLVL.